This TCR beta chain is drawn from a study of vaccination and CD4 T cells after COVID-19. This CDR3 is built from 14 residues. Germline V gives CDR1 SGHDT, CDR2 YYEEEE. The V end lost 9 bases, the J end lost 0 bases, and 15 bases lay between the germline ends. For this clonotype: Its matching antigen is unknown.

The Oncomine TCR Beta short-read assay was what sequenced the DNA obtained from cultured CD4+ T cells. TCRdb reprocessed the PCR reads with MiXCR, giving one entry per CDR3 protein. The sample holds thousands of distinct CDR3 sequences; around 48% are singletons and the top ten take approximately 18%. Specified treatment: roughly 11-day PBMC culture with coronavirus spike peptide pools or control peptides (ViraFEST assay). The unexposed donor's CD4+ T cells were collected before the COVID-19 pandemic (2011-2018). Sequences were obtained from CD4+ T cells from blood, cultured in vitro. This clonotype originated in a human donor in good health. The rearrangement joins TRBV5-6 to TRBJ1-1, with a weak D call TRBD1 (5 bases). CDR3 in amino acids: CATVRQNMNTEAFF. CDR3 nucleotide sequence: TGTGCCACCGTGAGACAGAACATGAACACTGAAGCTTTCTTT.